This passage covers 21 T cell receptor beta chains from one sample sequenced in a study of shared clonotypes between healthy human individuals. Sequencing was performed with immunoSEQ multiplex PCR; in TCRdb, only in-frame clones are kept and a portion is missing. The data show 1.5 million to 2.5 million clones, with just under 95% seen just once and 1.2% held by the top ten. Naive CD8 cells lacked CD45RO and underwent positive selection for CCR7, leaving out terminally differentiated effector memory CD45RA+ cells. Sequenced: naive CD8+ T cells sorted from blood. These receptors were obtained from a man aged 18 to 29 in good health.

The rearrangement uses TRBV2 and TRBJ1-4; D is undetermined. CDR3 length: 13 residues. V dropped 1 base and J dropped 7 bases, with 7 bases sitting between them. CDR1 and CDR2 (germline): SNHLY, FYNNEI. CDR3 sequence: CASSEGWSEKLFF. CDR3 DNA: TGTGCCAGCAGTGAAGGGTGGAGTGAAAAACTGTTTTTT. The complete variable domain, with remaining parts taken from reference TRBV2 and TRBJ1-4, reads EPEVTQTPSHQVTQMGQEVILRCVPISNHLYFYWYRQILGQKVEFLVSFYNNEISEKSEIFDDQFSVERPDGSNFTLKIRSTKLEDSAMYFCASSEGWSEKLFFGSGTQLSVL.

J is TRBJ2-1 and V is TRBV30; D may correspond to TRBD1 or TRBD2 (5 bases each). Trimming pared 3 bases from V and 7 bases from J, leaving 13 bases between. Germline V CDR1 and CDR2: GTSNPN, SVGIG (reference sequence). The CDR3 totals 13 residues. CDR3 coding DNA: TGTGCCTGGAGCCTAGGGACGGGGAATGAGCAGTTCTTC. Amino acids: CAWSLGTGNEQFF. The complete variable domain, with remaining parts taken from reference TRBV30 and TRBJ2-1, reads SQTIHQWPATLVQPVGSPLSLECTVEGTSNPNLYWYRQAAGRGLQLLFYSVGIGQISSEVPQNLSASRPQDRQFILSSKKLLLSDSGFYLCAWSLGTGNEQFFGPGTRLTVL.

The sample holds one count of this clone. This chain uses TRBV7-2 with TRBJ1-1, with a possible D match to TRBD1 (6 bases). Germline V lookup: CDR1 SGHTA, CDR2 FQGNSA. The CDR3 contains 18 residues. The germline V and J ends were trimmed by 2 bases and 0 bases, with 19 bases remaining between them. The CDR3 protein is CASSLPWQGSGMNTEAFF. CDR3 bases: TGTGCCAGCAGCTTACCCTGGCAGGGGAGTGGAATGAACACTGAAGCTTTCTTT.

This chain links TRBV7-9 with TRBJ1-2, with D tentatively TRBD1 (6 bases). The germline gives CDR1 SEHNR, CDR2 FQNEAQ (reference sequence). This CDR3 comprises 14 residues. V shed 2 bases and J shed 5 bases, with 12 bases lying between them. CDR3 sequence: CASSLYEGGYGYTF. The CDR3 bases are TGTGCCAGCAGCTTATATGAGGGGGGTTATGGCTACACCTTC.

This clone was seen a single time. This rearrangement joins TRBV2 to TRBJ2-3; no clear D gene. The CDR3 runs 14 residues. The V gene's germline CDR1 is SNHLY and CDR2 FYNNEI. V shed 6 bases and J shed 2 bases, with 12 bases lying between them. The chain's CDR3 is CASSPDLNTDTQYF. In DNA, the CDR3 is TGTGCCAGCAGCCCCGATCTCAACACAGATACGCAGTATTTT.

The chain employs TRBV4-1 and TRBJ1-5, with D uncertain. Germline-derived CDR1 and CDR2 are MGHRA and YSYEKL. The CDR3 loop spans 17 amino acids. V lost 3 bases and J 2 bases, leaving 17 bases between the germline ends. DNA for the CDR3: TGCGCCAGCAGCCATTCCGCGGGTGAACCTGGCAATCAGCCCCAGCATTTT. It encodes CASSHSAGEPGNQPQHF.

The V gene is TRBV29-1, the J gene TRBJ2-4; no clear D. CDR1 and CDR2 from the germline V gene are SQVTM and ANQGSEA. Trimming cost V 0 bases and J 3 bases, with 12 bases left between them. The CDR3 spans 15 residues. The CDR3 sequence: CSVEDRVLVKNIQYF. The DNA of the CDR3 is TGCAGCGTTGAAGATAGGGTGTTGGTCAAAAACATTCAGTACTTC.

This clone was observed a single time. CDR3 in DNA: TGTGCCAGCAGTTTAGGACAGCCCTACGAGCAGTACTTC. Protein sequence: CASSLGQPYEQYF. V usage is TRBV6-6 and J usage is TRBJ2-7; D possibly corresponds to TRBD1 (6 bases). This CDR3 contains 13 residues. Germline CDR1 is MNHNY and CDR2 is SVGAGI (reference sequence). V dropped 4 bases and J dropped 2 bases, with 9 bases sitting between them.

J is TRBJ1-1 and V is TRBV7-2; D gene uncertain. The CDR3 has 14 residues. CDR1 is SGHTA and CDR2 is FQGNSA in the germline V gene. The germline V and J ends were trimmed by 1 base and 4 bases, with 10 bases remaining between them. CDR3 in amino acids: CASSLVPGATEAFF. In DNA form, the CDR3 reads TGTGCCAGCAGCTTAGTACCCGGCGCCACTGAAGCTTTCTTT.

J is TRBJ2-7 and V is TRBV13; D remains ambiguous. Germline CDR1 is PRHDT and CDR2 is FYEKMQ (reference sequence). CDR3 length: 15 residues. V lost 0 bases and J 2 bases, leaving 11 bases between the germline ends. The CDR3, as DNA: TGTGCCAGCAGCTTAGGCGGGCTCAGCCCCTACGAGCAGTACTTC. It translates to CASSLGGLSPYEQYF.

This chain joins TRBV10-2 and TRBJ1-2, with D maybe TRBD1 (6 bases). The CDR3 loop spans 17 amino acids. CDR1 and CDR2 (germline): WSHSY, SAAADI. With 5 bases removed from V and 8 bases from J, the gap between germline ends came to 27 bases. The CDR3 reads CASSSSLGHQPLWGYTF. CDR3 nucleotide sequence: TGCGCCAGCAGTTCTTCCTTGGGACACCAACCGCTATGGGGCTACACCTTC.

A note on this clone: In the same sample, other DNA sequences code for this CDR3. The CDR3 is CASSQVSTYEQYF. In nucleotides, the CDR3 is TGCGCCAGCAGCCAAGTATCCACCTACGAGCAGTACTTC. The V and J genes are TRBV4-1 and TRBJ2-7; D call uncertain. CDR3 size: 13 residues. Germline-derived CDR1 and CDR2 are MGHRA and YSYEKL. The V and J ends lost 1 base and 2 bases respectively, with 6 bases between them.

The chain combines TRBV11-2 with TRBJ2-7, with 9 bases identical to TRBD2. CDR1 is SGHAT and CDR2 is FQNNGV in the germline V gene. V lost 3 bases, J lost 0 bases, and 3 bases stayed unmatched. The CDR3 totals 15 residues. DNA for the CDR3: TGTGCCAGCAGCTTGGCTAGCGGGGCCTCCTACGAGCAGTACTTC. It translates to CASSLASGASYEQYF. Variable domain in full (rest from reference TRBV11-2 and TRBJ2-7): EAGVAQSPRYKIIEKRQSVAFWCNPISGHATLYWYQQILGQGPKLLIQFQNNGVVDDSQLPKDRFSAERLKGVDSTLKIQPAKLEDSAVYLCASSLASGASYEQYFGPGTRLTVT.

The V call is TRBV6-5, the J call TRBJ2-2, with a possible D match to TRBD1 (6 bases). Trimming pared 1 base from V and 5 bases from J, leaving 11 bases between. The germline gives CDR1 MNHEY, CDR2 SVGAGI. This CDR3 is 15 amino acids long. CDR3 DNA sequence: TGTGCCAGCAGTTACTGGGCAGGGGAGACCGGGGAGCTGTTTTTT. Translation: CASSYWAGETGELFF.

The rearrangement uses TRBV9 and TRBJ2-1; 11 bases fit TRBD2. Trimming took 1 base from V and 8 from J; bases not matched to a gene: 11. In germline, CDR1 is SGDLS, CDR2 YYNGEE. This CDR3 is built from 17 residues. In DNA, the CDR3 is TGTGCCAGCAGCGTAAAGCTAGCGGGAGGACCTTGGGATGAGCAGTTCTTC. Its protein product is CASSVKLAGGPWDEQFF.

About this clone: This CDR3 is also generated by other DNA sequences in the sample. The J gene is TRBJ2-3, the V gene TRBV27; no clear D gene. The germline gives CDR1 MNHEY, CDR2 SMNVEV (reference sequence). The CDR3 is 13 amino acids. V gave up 3 bases and J gave up 2 bases, with 6 bases separating them. The DNA of the CDR3 is TGTGCCAGCAGTTTGGGGATCACAGATACGCAGTATTTT. It yields the protein CASSLGITDTQYF.

The chain is built from TRBV5-1 and TRBJ2-3; 7 positions agree with TRBD2. CDR3 length equals 15 residues. J lost 0 bases, V lost 3 bases, and 4 bases had no gene match. Per the germline V gene, CDR1 is SGHRS and CDR2 is YFSETQ. CDR3 residues: CASSSTSSSTDTQYF. The CDR3, as DNA: TGCGCCAGCAGCTCGACTAGCAGCAGCACAGATACGCAGTATTTT.

The chain recombines TRBV6-5 with TRBJ1-2; perhaps TRBD1 as D (5 bases). The germline gives CDR1 MNHEY, CDR2 SVGAGI. The ends were cut back, 5 bases at V and 1 base at J, with 14 bases in the middle. The CDR3 runs 15 residues. The CDR3 loop reads CASSLRDGDNYGYTF. The DNA for the CDR3 is TGTGCCAGCAGTCTACGGGACGGAGATAACTATGGCTACACCTTC.

The gene calls are TRBV6-5 and TRBJ2-5; D may be TRBD2 (6 bases). Germline lookup yields CDR1 MNHEY and CDR2 SVGAGI. This CDR3 is built from 15 residues. V lost 0 bases and J lost 3, with 11 bases in between. CDR3 nucleotides: TGTGCCAGCAGTTACTCGGTTGGAGGGGAAGAGACCCAGTACTTC. It yields the protein CASSYSVGGEETQYF.

In the case of this clone: This specimen includes other DNA sequences encoding the same CDR3. V gene TRBV5-6 combines with J gene TRBJ2-7; the D is unclear. From germline, CDR1 is SGHDT and CDR2 YYEEEE. The CDR3 spans 12 residues. V lost 1 base to trimming and J lost 5 bases, with 7 bases between them. As DNA, the CDR3 is TGTGCCAGCAGCTTGTGGCTCGACGAGCAGTACTTC. As protein: CASSLWLDEQYF.

The rearrangement links TRBV4-3 to TRBJ2-3; no reliable D call. Germline CDR1 and CDR2: LGHNA and YSLEER. The CDR3 spans 17 residues. Trimming removed 0 bases at V and 1 base at J, with 14 bases between. CDR3 protein: CASSQDPAGTGTDTQYF. The CDR3 nucleotides are TGCGCCAGCAGCCAAGATCCAGCCGGAACGGGCACAGATACGCAGTATTTT.